This TCR beta chain appears in the sequencing data of a study of identical twins. General study results and limits: Insertion counts were lower in abundant cord blood beta clonotypes, a trend that memory repertoires did not show. Models underpredicted monozygotic twin sharing of out-of-frame TCR alpha. The analysis was cross-sectional rather than longitudinal within donors. The presence of invariant MAIT and iNKT cells could partly confound analyses of zero-insertion sequences.

In TCRdb, the 5' RACE reads were re-called with MiXCR into one record per CDR3 protein. The sample shows about 570,000 distinct CDR3 sequences, 9.5% to 10% of them seen only once. The V gene lost 3 bases and the J gene lost 2 bases, with 11 bases spanning the gap. The CDR3 covers 14 residues. Germline V gives CDR1 SNHLY, CDR2 FYNNEI. Of note for this clonotype: What it binds is unknown.

This sample was shared with a second study, whose subject was yellow fever vaccine responses in identical twins.

V and J are TRBV2 and TRBJ2-7; no clear D gene. Specimen: PBMCs. This TCR derives from a woman aged 18 to 35 in good health. The CDR3 bases are TGTGCCAGCAGTGATCGAGTGCATACCTACGAGCAGTACTTC. Residues: CASSDRVHTYEQYF.